This entry describes one TCR beta chain. Original handling: Researchers report that nucleated cell counts were estimated from reference gene primer amplification. Sequenced by immunoSEQ multiplex PCR; TCRdb stores in-frame clones only, minus some. Clone size and the V and J calls come from that table; the DNA yielded D and trimming. The sample carries under 250,000 clones, around four fifths recorded once. This entry belongs to a study of blood T cell repertoires in COVID-19. At the level of the study: PBMCs, B-cell-depleted T cells, or T cells were the source of the cDNA or gDNA that made up the material.

CDR1 SGHRS and CDR2 YFSETQ come from the germline V gene. After removal of 4 bases from V and 2 bases from J, the junction contained 9 bases not matched to a gene. This CDR3 has 18 residues. The sequence came from an older woman with active or convalescent COVID-19. The chain uses TRBV5-1 and TRBJ2-6; 10 bases agree with TRBD1. Source material: peripheral blood. CDR3 nucleotide sequence: TGCGCCAGCAGCGGGGGGACAGGGGATGCGGCTGGGGCCAACGTCCTGACTTTC. Translation gives CASSGGTGDAAGANVLTF. The full variable domain, completed using reference TRBV5-1 and TRBJ2-6, is KAGVTQTPRYLIKTRGQQVTLSCSPISGHRSVSWYQQTPGQGLQFLFEYFSETQRNKGNFPGRFSGRQFSNSRSEMNVSTLELGDSALYLCASSGGTGDAAGANVLTFGAGSRLTVL.